The clone carrying this T cell receptor (beta chain) was seen a few times. The V gene end was trimmed by 1 base and the J gene end by 5 bases; junction bases not matched to a gene: 4. The CDR3 is made up of 15 amino acids. Per the germline V gene, CDR1 is MGHDK and CDR2 is SYGVNS. This specimen belongs to a study of blood T cells in healthy people across ages. With a J-beta primer mix and a sample-barcoded 5' primer, a second PCR ran about 6 to 11 cycles. TCRdb fed the 5' RACE reads into MiXCR, producing one record per CDR3 protein. The table lists hundreds of thousands of distinct CDR3 sequences, roughly 60% of them singletons.

The sample taken for sequencing was blood. The chain joins TRBV25-1 to TRBJ2-5; 10 bases align to TRBD1. The receptor's source is a man aged 25 to 45 in good health. CDR3 coding DNA: TGTGCCAGCAGTGAATCCCGGACAGGGGGTGAGACCCAGTACTTC. It specifies CASSESRTGGETQYF.